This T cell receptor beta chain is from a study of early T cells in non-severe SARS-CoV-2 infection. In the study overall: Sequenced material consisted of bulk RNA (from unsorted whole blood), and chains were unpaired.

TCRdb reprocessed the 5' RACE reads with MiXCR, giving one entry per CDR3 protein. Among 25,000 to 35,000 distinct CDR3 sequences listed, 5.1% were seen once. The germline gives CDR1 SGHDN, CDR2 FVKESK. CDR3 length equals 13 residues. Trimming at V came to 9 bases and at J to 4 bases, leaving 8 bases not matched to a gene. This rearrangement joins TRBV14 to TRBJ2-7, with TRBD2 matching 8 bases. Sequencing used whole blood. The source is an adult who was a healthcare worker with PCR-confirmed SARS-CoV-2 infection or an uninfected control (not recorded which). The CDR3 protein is CASRPASGYEQYF. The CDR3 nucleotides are TGTGCCAGTAGGCCGGCTAGCGGGTACGAGCAGTACTTC.